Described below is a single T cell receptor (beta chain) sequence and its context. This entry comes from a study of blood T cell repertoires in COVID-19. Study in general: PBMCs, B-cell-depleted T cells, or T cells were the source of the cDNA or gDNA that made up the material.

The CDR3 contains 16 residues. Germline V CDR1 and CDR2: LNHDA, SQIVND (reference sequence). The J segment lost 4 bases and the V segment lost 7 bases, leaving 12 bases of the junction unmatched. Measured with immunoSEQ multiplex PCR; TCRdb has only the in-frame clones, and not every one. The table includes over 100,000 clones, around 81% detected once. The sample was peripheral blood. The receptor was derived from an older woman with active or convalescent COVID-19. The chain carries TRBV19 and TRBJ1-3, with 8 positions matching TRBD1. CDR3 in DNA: TGTGCCAGTAAGAAAGGACAGGGAACTGGCGGAAACACCATATATTTT. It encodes CASKKGQGTGGNTIYF.